This T cell receptor beta chain was profiled in a study of CD4 T cells in relation to SARS-CoV-2 and coronaviruses. Across the whole study: Crossreactive spike epitopes shared across donors were mapped to their HLA restriction.

Unexposed donor CD4+ T cells date from about 2011-2018, before the COVID-19 pandemic. This CDR3 has 13 amino acids. Germline V gives CDR1 KGHSH, CDR2 LQKENI. Trimming took off 0 bases at V and 5 bases at J, with 6 bases between the two ends. The method was immunoSEQ multiplex PCR; TCRdb's version includes in-frame clones alone and lacks a portion of them. The sample has about 70,000 clones; more than 75% are singletons. The gene calls are TRBV18 and TRBJ2-3; D gene uncertain. This receptor was identified in a human donor in good health. The sample consisted of memory CD4+ T cells from PBMCs. DNA of the CDR3: TGTGCCAGCTCACCACCAAGCGTAGATACGCAGTATTTT. Its protein is CASSPPSVDTQYF.